The TCR beta chain described here comes from a study of blood T cell repertoires in COVID-19. The wider study: The United States, Italy and Spain provided the acute and convalescent COVID-19 samples.

One Seattle source followed patients from active infection through their disease course. Original handling: The authors estimated nucleated cell counts from reference gene primer amplification. Sequencing was performed with immunoSEQ multiplex PCR; in TCRdb, only in-frame clones are kept and a portion is missing. That table gives V, J and clone size, and the DNA gave D and trimming. This table holds about 37,000 clones, approximately 84% found once. This CDR3 region has 15 residues. V was trimmed by 4 bases and J by 10 bases, leaving 17 bases between them. CDR1 SNHLY and CDR2 FYNNEI come from the germline V gene.

This receptor was identified in a man aged 65-85 years with COVID-19, enrolled during active disease. The V gene is TRBV2, the J gene TRBJ1-6, with a possible D match to TRBD1 (5 bases). The specimen sequenced was peripheral blood. The CDR3 region has the DNA TGTGCCAGCAGTGCGTGGGGCAGTAGCAAATCACCCCTCCACTTT. Its translation: CASSAWGSSKSPLHF.